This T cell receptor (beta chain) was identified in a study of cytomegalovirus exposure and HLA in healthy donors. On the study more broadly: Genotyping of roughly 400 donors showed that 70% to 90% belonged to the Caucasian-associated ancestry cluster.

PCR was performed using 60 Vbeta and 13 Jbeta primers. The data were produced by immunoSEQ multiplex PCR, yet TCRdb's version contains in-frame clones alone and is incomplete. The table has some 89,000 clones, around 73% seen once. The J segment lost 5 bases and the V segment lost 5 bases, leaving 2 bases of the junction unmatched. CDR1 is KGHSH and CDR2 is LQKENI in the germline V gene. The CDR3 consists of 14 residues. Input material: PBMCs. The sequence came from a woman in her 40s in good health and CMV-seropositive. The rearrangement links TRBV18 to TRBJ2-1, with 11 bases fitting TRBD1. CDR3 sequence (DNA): TGTGCCAGCTCAAGGGACAGGGGGAACAATGAGCAGTTCTTC. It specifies CASSRDRGNNEQFF.